The 30 T cell receptor beta chains below all came from one sample that was sequenced in a study of control samples from healthy donors and cancer patients. Libraries were prepared by immunoSEQ multiplex PCR; TCRdb keeps only in-frame clonotypes and omits some of them. The sample includes 75,000 to 90,000 clones, under 90% of them seen just once. Sequencing input: PBMCs. The receptor source for this set is a woman aged 45-65 years with colorectal cancer.

The genes are TRBV6-5 and TRBJ1-5; D is uncertain. V was trimmed by 1 base and J by 0 bases, leaving 1 base between them. The germline V gene has CDR1 MNHEY and CDR2 SVGAGI. The CDR3 consists of 13 residues. The CDR3 reads CASSYYSNQPQHF. The CDR3 DNA follows: TGTGCCAGCAGTTACTATAGCAATCAGCCCCAGCATTTT.

V is TRBV2 and J is TRBJ2-2, with 10 bases aligning to TRBD1. CDR3 length: 15 amino acids. V shed 7 bases and J 7 bases; nucleotides not matched to a gene: 9. Germline assignment: CDR1 SNHLY and CDR2 FYNNEI. The CDR3 DNA follows: TGTGCCAGCATTACCGACAGGGGGCTTGGCGGGGAGCTGTTTTTT. The encoded protein is CASITDRGLGGELFF.

On this clone itself: The same CDR3 arises from other DNA sequences in this sample as well. The chain recombines TRBV5-1 with TRBJ1-3; no clear D. Trimming took 0 bases from V and 4 from J, leaving 5 bases between them. CDR3 length equals 13 residues. Germline-derived CDR1 and CDR2 are SGHRS and YFSETQ. This chain's CDR3 is CASSLEGGNTIYF. DNA of the CDR3: TGCGCCAGCAGCTTGGAAGGAGGAAACACCATATATTTT.

This clone has just a few counts. The chain recombines TRBV7-2 with TRBJ2-2, with D possibly being TRBD2 (5 bases). V was trimmed by 7 bases and J by 3 bases, leaving 6 bases between them. Germline lookup yields CDR1 SGHTA and CDR2 FQGNSA. The CDR3 has 12 amino acids. CDR3 DNA: TGTGCCAGCACCGGGGACACCGGGGAGCTGTTTTTT. Translated: CASTGDTGELFF.

The rearrangement links TRBV6-7 to TRBJ2-4; 7 nucleotides line up with TRBD1. TRBV6-7 is designated an ORF whose function remains uncertain. V lost 6 bases and J lost 0; bases outside the gene matches: 14. The CDR3 is 18 residues long. CDR3 in amino acids: CASSTGTVPGLAKNIQYF. The CDR3 DNA follows: TGTGCCAGCAGCACCGGGACAGTACCCGGCCTAGCCAAAAACATTCAGTACTTC.

J is TRBJ1-4 and V is TRBV30, with 7 bases fitting TRBD1. This CDR3 is 12 amino acids long. CDR1 and CDR2 from the germline V gene are GTSNPN and SVGIG (reference sequence). V was pared by 8 bases and J by 8 bases, with 8 bases of the junction left unmatched. DNA of the CDR3: TGTGCCCTGGACAGGTCCAGGGAAAAACTGTTTTTT. Encoded protein: CALDRSREKLFF.

V gene TRBV2 combines with J gene TRBJ2-3; D is perhaps TRBD1 (5 bases). Trimming pared 6 bases from V and 3 bases from J, leaving 13 bases between. The CDR3 runs 14 residues. CDR1 and CDR2 (germline): SNHLY, FYNNEI. The CDR3 region is CASRGPVTTDTQYF. The CDR3 region has the DNA TGTGCCAGCAGGGGGCCAGTAACTACAGATACGCAGTATTTT.

This chain joins TRBV7-2 and TRBJ2-3; the match to TRBD2 covers 11 bases. The CDR3 runs to 15 residues. The ends lost 3 bases at V and 3 bases at J; junction bases unmatched: 2. The germline V gene has CDR1 SGHTA and CDR2 FQGNSA. CDR3 bases: TGTGCCAGCAGCTTTTCTAGCGGGGGGACAGATACGCAGTATTTT. Its protein is CASSFSSGGTDTQYF.

The rearrangement links TRBV12-3 or TRBV12-4 to TRBJ1-1; TRBD1 might be the D (5 bases). The CDR3 consists of 13 residues. Trimming took 3 bases from V and 7 from J, leaving 12 bases between them. The CDR3 reads CASSFQGVGEAFF. The CDR3 region has the DNA TGTGCCAGCAGTTTCCAGGGAGTAGGTGAAGCTTTCTTT.

The rearrangement uses TRBV6-5 and TRBJ2-3; D possibly corresponds to TRBD2 (7 bases). The CDR3 has 15 amino acids. V was cut by 8 bases and J by 0 bases, with 15 bases left in between. Germline values: CDR1 MNHEY, CDR2 SVGAGI. CDR3 sequence (DNA): TGTGCCAGCGGTTGGGGGGGGCCGAGCACAGATACGCAGTATTTT. This encodes CASGWGGPSTDTQYF.

This clone was picked up one time. CDR3 residues: CASSLAGTFLAFF. In nucleotides, the CDR3 is TGTGCCAGCAGCTTGGCCGGGACTTTTTTAGCTTTCTTT. V gene TRBV5-5 combines with J gene TRBJ1-1; the D gene is possibly TRBD1 (5 bases). From germline, CDR1 is SGHKS and CDR2 YYEKEE (reference sequence). The length of the CDR3 is 13 residues. V was trimmed by 0 bases and J by 10 bases, leaving 13 bases between them.

This clone was observed a single time. The chain employs TRBV19 and TRBJ1-2; TRBD1 matches at 12 bases. The germline CDR1 and CDR2 sequences are LNHDA and SQIVND (reference sequence). The CDR3 has 15 residues. Unmatched junction bases numbered 10, after V lost 6 bases and J lost 8 bases. As DNA, the CDR3 is TGTGCCAGTAGAGACGGGACAGGGGGCTGGAACGGCTACACCTTC. This sequence encodes CASRDGTGGWNGYTF.

The chain combines TRBV5-5 with TRBJ2-1, with D tentatively TRBD1 or TRBD2 (6 bases each). The germline V and J ends were trimmed by 3 bases and 4 bases, with 8 bases remaining between them. Germline V gene lookup returns CDR1 SGHKS and CDR2 YYEKEE (reference sequence). The CDR3 extends over 13 amino acids. For the CDR3, the DNA is TGTGCCAGCAGCTCGGGGGCTTACAATGAGCAGTTCTTC. It codes for CASSSGAYNEQFF. The full variable domain, with the rest looked up from reference TRBV5-5 and TRBJ2-1, is DAGVTQSPTHLIKTRGQQVTLRCSPISGHKSVSWYQQVLGQGPQFIFQYYEKEERGRGNFPDRFSARQFPNYSSELNVNALLLGDSALYLCASSSGAYNEQFFGPGTRLTVL.

V is TRBV27 and J is TRBJ1-1, with D tentatively TRBD1 (6 bases). Trimming removed 5 bases at V and 8 bases at J, with 24 bases between. The germline CDR1 and CDR2 sequences are MNHEY and SMNVEV (reference sequence). The CDR3 has 16 amino acids. CDR3 sequence reads: CASSKGSGGGGVEAFF. CDR3 sequence (DNA): TGTGCCAGCAGTAAGGGCAGTGGGGGGGGCGGGGTAGAAGCTTTCTTT.

The V gene is TRBV7-3, the J gene TRBJ2-1; 13 positions agree with TRBD2. Trimming cost V 5 bases and J 12 bases; bases outside gene matches: 10. The CDR3 runs to 15 residues. Germline V CDR1 and CDR2: SGHTA, FQGTGA. CDR3: CASSPGLAGAQGQFF. CDR3 DNA: TGTGCCAGCAGCCCCGGACTAGCGGGGGCCCAGGGGCAGTTCTTC.

This rearrangement joins TRBV9 to TRBJ2-1; the D gene is possibly TRBD2 (6 bases). The CDR3 covers 12 residues. Germline CDR1 and CDR2: SGDLS and YYNGEE. Trimming removed 7 bases at V and 6 bases at J, with 11 bases between. The CDR3 DNA follows: TGTGCCAGCCGTGGGGGGACCAATGAGCAGTTCTTC. It encodes CASRGGTNEQFF. Complete variable domain (other parts from reference TRBV9 and TRBJ2-1): DSGVTQTPKHLITATGQRVTLRCSPRSGDLSVYWYQQSLDQGLQFLIQYYNGEERAKGNILERFSAQQFPDLHSELNLSSLELGDSALYFCASRGGTNEQFFGPGTRLTVL.

This clone turned up a few times. The chain combines TRBV6-6 with TRBJ1-5; the match to TRBD1 covers 10 bases. This CDR3 is built from 15 residues. V shed 5 bases, J shed 6 bases, and the junction held 7 bases outside the gene matches. CDR1 is MNHNY and CDR2 is SVGAGI in the germline V gene (reference sequence). CDR3 residues: CASSQDRGAGQPQHF. In DNA, the CDR3 is TGTGCCAGCAGTCAGGACAGGGGGGCCGGTCAGCCCCAGCATTTT.

This chain uses TRBV7-2 with TRBJ1-6; D gene uncertain. V lost 3 bases to trimming and J lost 6 bases, with 9 bases between them. From germline, CDR1 is SGHTA and CDR2 FQGNSA. The CDR3 spans 14 residues. The CDR3 is CASSLNLGNSPLHF. The DNA of the CDR3 is TGTGCCAGCAGCTTGAACCTTGGTAATTCACCCCTCCACTTT.

This clone has a single count. The gene calls are TRBV19 and TRBJ1-1, with D possibly TRBD1 on 5 matching bases. Germline assignment: CDR1 LNHDA and CDR2 SQIVND (reference sequence). The CDR3 spans 15 residues. Trimming shortened V by 2 bases and J by 3 bases, and 13 bases separated the two germline ends. CDR3 region: CASSIPSGRDTEAFF. The CDR3, as DNA: TGTGCCAGTAGTATACCGTCAGGGAGGGACACTGAAGCTTTCTTT.

This rearrangement joins TRBV19 to TRBJ2-5, with TRBD1 matching 8 bases. The junction had 4 bases not matched to a gene; V was cut back by 4 bases and J by 3 bases. The CDR3 runs 14 residues. Germline CDR1 reads LNHDA; CDR2 reads SQIVND (reference sequence). CDR3 loop: CASSTLQGEETQYF. CDR3 DNA: TGTGCCAGTAGTACCTTACAGGGGGAAGAGACCCAGTACTTC. Combining the CDR3 with reference TRBV19 and TRBJ2-5 gives the whole variable domain DGGITQSPKYLFRKEGQNVTLSCEQNLNHDAMYWYRQDPGQGLRLIYYSQIVNDFQKGDIAEGYSVSREKKESFPLTVTSAQKNPTAFYLCASSTLQGEETQYFGPGTRLLVL.

The chain employs TRBV9 and TRBJ1-2; D is uncertain. The V gene lost 2 bases and the J gene lost 3 bases, with 8 bases spanning the gap. Germline loops: CDR1 SGDLS, CDR2 YYNGEE. The CDR3 length is 13 residues. CDR3 sequence: CASSVGDDYGYTF. The CDR3 DNA follows: TGTGCCAGCAGCGTCGGGGATGACTATGGCTACACCTTC.

DNA of the CDR3: TGTGCCAGCAGTTACAAGCCCCCAGGGGCCTGGGTTGAAGCTTTCTTT. This gives the protein CASSYKPPGAWVEAFF. The chain recombines TRBV6-5 with TRBJ1-1; D is possibly TRBD1 (6 bases). V gave up 2 bases and J gave up 7 bases, with 20 bases separating them. The CDR3 totals 16 residues. The germline gives CDR1 MNHEY, CDR2 SVGAGI.

The V call is TRBV4-1, the J call TRBJ2-3; 9 nucleotides agree with TRBD2. The V gene end was trimmed by 0 bases and the J gene end by 5 bases; junction bases not matched to a gene: 3. Germline CDR1 reads MGHRA; CDR2 reads YSYEKL. This CDR3 has 15 amino acids. The CDR3 loop is CASSQDQRGEDTQYF. Written as DNA, the CDR3 is TGCGCCAGCAGCCAAGACCAGCGGGGGGAAGATACGCAGTATTTT.

The J gene is TRBJ1-1, the V gene TRBV28; tentative D call: TRBD1 (5 bases). Germline values: CDR1 MDHEN, CDR2 SYDVKM. The CDR3 extends over 12 amino acids. Trimming removed 6 bases from V and 10 bases from J, with 15 bases in between. CDR3: CASSPGPRAAFF. The CDR3 bases are TGTGCCAGCAGCCCGGGACCGCGGGCAGCTTTCTTT.

The V call is TRBV7-2, the J call TRBJ2-4; unclear D gene. This CDR3 has 15 amino acids. Germline V gene data show CDR1 as SGHTA and CDR2 as FQGNSA. The ends were cut back, 3 bases at V and 3 bases at J, with 12 bases in the middle. CDR3 residues: CASSFLVGLKNIQYF. The CDR3 DNA is TGTGCCAGCAGCTTTCTCGTAGGGCTCAAAAACATTCAGTACTTC.

The chain links TRBV24-1 to TRBJ2-3; no clear D. This CDR3 comprises 14 residues. Germline values: CDR1 KGHDR, CDR2 SFDVKD. The V end was cut by 1 base, the J end by 7 bases, with 11 bases between. Here the CDR3 reads CATSDLLTGNTQYF. DNA for the CDR3: TGTGCCACCAGTGATTTACTTACTGGTAATACGCAGTATTTT.

The rearrangement joins TRBV27 to TRBJ2-2; no clear D. Germline values: CDR1 MNHEY, CDR2 SMNVEV (reference sequence). This CDR3 has 10 amino acids. V lost 7 bases and J 6 bases, leaving 3 bases between the germline ends. CDR3 residues: CASTPGELFF. The CDR3 DNA sequence: TGTGCCAGCACGCCCGGGGAGCTGTTTTTT.

The V gene is TRBV27, the J gene TRBJ2-7; no definite D call. This CDR3 region has 11 residues. Germline CDR1 reads MNHEY; CDR2 reads SMNVEV (reference sequence). Trimming removed 7 bases from V and 2 bases from J, with 6 bases in between. The CDR3 protein is CASTLTYEQYV. The CDR3 DNA reads as TGTGCCAGCACCCTGACCTACGAGCAGTACGTC.

This chain links TRBV5-5 with TRBJ2-5, with 11 positions matching TRBD2. The CDR3 loop spans 16 amino acids. Losses at the gene ends were 0 bases for V and 5 bases for J; bases not matched to a gene: 6. The germline V gene encodes CDR1 SGHKS and CDR2 YYEKEE (reference sequence). CDR3 sequence reads: CASSLGGTSGRETQYF. The CDR3 coding sequence is TGTGCCAGCAGCTTGGGGGGGACTAGCGGTCGGGAGACCCAGTACTTC.

This sequence joins TRBV3-1 (or the pseudogene TRBV3-2) and TRBJ1-1; 7 positions match TRBD1. From germline, CDR1 is LGHDT and CDR2 YNNKEL (reference sequence). CDR3 size: 15 residues. Trimming cost V 8 bases and J 1 base; bases outside gene matches: 10. CDR3 coding DNA: TGTGCCAGCGAGGGACAGACCGCAGGGAACACTGAAGCTTTCTTT. It is translated as CASEGQTAGNTEAFF.